This TCR beta chain is from a study of T cell changes during pregnancy in multiple sclerosis. The V end was cut by 4 bases, the J end by 7 bases, with 20 bases between. Germline V CDR1 and CDR2: MDHEN, SYDVKM. The CDR3 spans 15 residues. TCRdb's table, derived via immunoSEQ multiplex PCR, lists solely in-frame clones and lacks some. The sample consists of about 77,000 clones, about 93% of them appearing once. The TCR originated in a female donor in good health, enrolled as a control in a pregnancy study. The starting material was peripheral blood, obtained after pregnancy. V gene TRBV28 combines with J gene TRBJ2-7, with D perhaps matching TRBD1 (6 bases). The CDR3 is CASSSPGTRTREQYF. The CDR3, as DNA: TGTGCCAGCAGTTCGCCCGGGACACGGACAAGGGAGCAGTACTTC. Full variable domain (missing parts from reference TRBV28 and TRBJ2-7): DVKVTQSSRYLVKRTGEKVFLECVQDMDHENMFWYRQDPGLGLRLIYFSYDVKMKEKGDIPEGYSVSREKKERFSLILESASTNQTSMYLCASSSPGTRTREQYFGPGTRLTVT.